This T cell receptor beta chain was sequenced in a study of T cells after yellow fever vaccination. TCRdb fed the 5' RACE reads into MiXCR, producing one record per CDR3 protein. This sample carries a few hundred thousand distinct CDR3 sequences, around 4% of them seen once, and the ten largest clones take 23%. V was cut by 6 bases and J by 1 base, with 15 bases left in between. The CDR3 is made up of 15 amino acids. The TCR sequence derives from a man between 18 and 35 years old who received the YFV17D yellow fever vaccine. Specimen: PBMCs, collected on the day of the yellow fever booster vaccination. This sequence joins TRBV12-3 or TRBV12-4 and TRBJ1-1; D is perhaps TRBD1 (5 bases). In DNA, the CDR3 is TGTGCCAGCAGCCTGGAAATTACAGGGAACACTGAAGCTTTCTTT. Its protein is CASSLEITGNTEAFF.